This T cell receptor beta chain appears in the sequencing data of a study of T cell changes during pregnancy in multiple sclerosis (dated by TCRdb to about 2019). Describing the broader study: In women with multiple sclerosis, the researchers looked at how the T cell repertoire shifted as pregnancy progressed.

In the case of this clone: The clone's antigen remains unknown. No much larger clone exists at a distance of one base, and base qualities are not known.

As encoded in the germline V gene (reference sequence), CDR1 is MNHEY while CDR2 is SMNVEV. V is shortened by 2 bases, J by 5 bases, and the region joining them spans 13 bases. Spanning cysteine to phenylalanine, the CDR3 consists of 15 amino acids. Just the 45-base CDR3 DNA is kept, in frame starting at base 1. Libraries were built with the immunoSEQ multiplex PCR assay. As stored in TCRdb, this immuneACCESS dataset retains in-frame rearrangements with V and J assigned. A fraction of the clones does not appear; measured against another copy, unresolved V genes explain less than half of the discrepancy, and the remainder lacks a known reason. The sample data list roughly 55,000 clones, and 80% to 95% of these were observed just once. The ten biggest clones cover less than 0.2% of the sample.

The source material was CD4+ T cells from peripheral blood mononuclear cells, sampled after pregnancy. Recombination connected TRBV27 to TRBJ1-5, with the identity of the D gene unclear. The sequence came from a female donor in good health, enrolled as a control in a pregnancy study. The sequence in DNA is TGTGCCAGCAGTTTAGGATTCGGCGGTCATCAGCCCCAGCATTTT. Translation gives CASSLGFGGHQPQHF.